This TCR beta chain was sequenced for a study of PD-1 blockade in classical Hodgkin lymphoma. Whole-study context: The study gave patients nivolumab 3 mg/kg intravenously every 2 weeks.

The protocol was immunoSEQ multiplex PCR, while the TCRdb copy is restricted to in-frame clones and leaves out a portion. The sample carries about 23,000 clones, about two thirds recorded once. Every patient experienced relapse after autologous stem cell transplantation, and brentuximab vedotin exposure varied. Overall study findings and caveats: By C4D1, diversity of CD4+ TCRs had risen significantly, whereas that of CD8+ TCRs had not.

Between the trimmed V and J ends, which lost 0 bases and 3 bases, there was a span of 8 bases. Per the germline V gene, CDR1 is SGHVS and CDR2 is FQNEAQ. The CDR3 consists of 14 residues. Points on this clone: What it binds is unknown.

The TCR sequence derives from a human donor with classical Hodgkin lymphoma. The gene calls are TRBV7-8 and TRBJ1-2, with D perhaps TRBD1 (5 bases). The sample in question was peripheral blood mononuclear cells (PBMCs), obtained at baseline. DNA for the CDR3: TGTGCCAGCAGCTTAGCGGGGGAGTACTATGGCTACACCTTC. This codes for CASSLAGEYYGYTF.